These T cell receptor beta chains were read from a single sample in a study of shared clonotypes between healthy human individuals. Produced via immunoSEQ multiplex PCR; TCRdb's table is partial and in-frame only. The table includes about 530,000 clones, approximately 79% detected once. Input material: PBMCs. The source of these receptors is a woman between 35 and 50 years old in good health. Some clones in this sample may be carry-over from other donors' samples. CDR3s include the opening cysteine and the closing phenylalanine or tryptophan. The D gene is left open where the match is weak. Size tells how often a clone was seen (once, few, many) or the class of an expanded clone, and some rows leave it out.

J: TRBJ2-7
D: TRBD1
size: once
V: TRBV28
length: 12
DNA: TGTGCCAGCGGGGACAGGGTCTACGAGCAGTACTTC
CDR3: CASGDRVYEQYF

J: TRBJ1-3
D: -
size: once
V: TRBV9
length: 14
DNA: TGTGCCAGCAGCGTACAAGGGGCTGGAAACACCATATATTTT
CDR3: CASSVQGAGNTIYF

J: TRBJ2-7
D: TRBD2
size: once
V: TRBV5-1
length: 14
DNA: TGCGCCAGCAGCCCGACTAGCGGGAGTACAGAGCAGTACTTC
CDR3: CASSPTSGSTEQYF

J: TRBJ2-1
D: -
size: -
V: TRBV4-1
length: 13
DNA: TGCGCCAGCAGCCAAGGCGAGGGGGATGAGCAGTTCTTC
CDR3: CASSQGEGDEQFF

J: TRBJ2-5
D: -
size: -
V: TRBV2
length: 14
DNA: TGTGCCAGCAGTGTGGACCGCGGCCAAGAGACCCAGTACTTC
CDR3: CASSVDRGQETQYF

J: TRBJ2-5
D: -
size: -
V: TRBV12-1
length: 15
DNA: TGTGCCAGCAGCTTTATGCAGGGAGGGAAAGAGACCCAGTACTTC
CDR3: CASSFMQGGKETQYF

J: TRBJ1-5
D: -
size: -
V: TRBV30
length: 13
DNA: TGTGCCTGGAGTGACAGGAACAATCAGCCCCAGCATTTT
CDR3: CAWSDRNNQPQHF

J: TRBJ2-7
D: -
size: once
V: TRBV12-2
length: 14
DNA: TGTGCAAGTCGCTTAGTGGGGAGCGCATACGAGCAGTACTTC
CDR3: CASRLVGSAYEQYF

J: TRBJ1-1
D: TRBD1
size: -
V: TRBV25-1
length: 14
DNA: TGTGCCAGCAGCTTAAACGGACAGGACACTGAAGCTTTCTTT
CDR3: CASSLNGQDTEAFF

J: TRBJ1-4
D: TRBD1
size: -
V: TRBV6-1
length: 14
DNA: TGTGCCAGCAGCAACAGGGGGGCTAATGAAAAACTGTTTTTT
CDR3: CASSNRGANEKLFF

J: TRBJ1-5
D: TRBD1
size: few
V: TRBV25-1
length: 14
DNA: TGTGCCAGCAGTGAATGGACAGGGAATCAGCCCCAGCATTTT
CDR3: CASSEWTGNQPQHF

J: TRBJ2-1
D: TRBD2
size: few
V: TRBV5-1
length: 15
DNA: TGCGCCAGCAGCATCGGACTAGCGAATTTCTATGAGCAGTTCTTC
CDR3: CASSIGLANFYEQFF

J: TRBJ2-1
D: TRBD2
size: once
V: TRBV4-3
length: 15
DNA: TGCGCCAGCAGCCAACTTAGCGGGAGGGTCGGGGGGCAGTTCTTC
CDR3: CASSQLSGRVGGQFF

J: TRBJ2-2
D: -
size: many
V: TRBV14
length: 15
DNA: TGTGCCAGCAGCCAAGAAGGGCACATAACCGGGGAGCTGTTTTTT
CDR3: CASSQEGHITGELFF

J: TRBJ2-7
D: -
size: -
V: TRBV5-6
length: 14
DNA: TGTGCCAGCAGCTTGGGCGGGGATTTCTACGAGCAGTACTTC
CDR3: CASSLGGDFYEQYF

J: TRBJ2-1
D: -
size: once
V: TRBV7-6
length: 13
DNA: TGTGCCAGCAGCTTGGTCGTACAGGGAGAGAAGTTCTTC
CDR3: CASSLVVQGEKFF

J: TRBJ1-2
D: -
size: once
V: TRBV19
length: 13
DNA: TGTGCCAGTAGTATTCCTGAAACAGTTGGCTACACCTTC
CDR3: CASSIPETVGYTF

J: TRBJ2-2
D: TRBD1
size: once
V: TRBV5-1
length: 14
DNA: TGCGCCAGCAGCCCCCAGGGGGCGGACGGGGAGCTGTTTTTT
CDR3: CASSPQGADGELFF

J: TRBJ1-6
D: TRBD1
size: -
V: TRBV10-3
length: 14
DNA: TGTGCCATCACTGCGGGCAGGGGGGAGTCACCCCTCCACTTT
CDR3: CAITAGRGESPLHF

J: TRBJ1-1
D: -
size: few
V: TRBV19
length: 12
DNA: TGTGCCAGTAGTTACTTGCAGGGGGAAGCTTTCTTT
CDR3: CASSYLQGEAFF

J: TRBJ1-4
D: -
size: -
V: TRBV14
length: 14
DNA: TGTGCCAGCAGCCGAAGCGGGGTCTATGAAAAACTGTTTTTT
CDR3: CASSRSGVYEKLFF

J: TRBJ1-6
D: -
size: -
V: TRBV30
length: 18
DNA: TGTGCCTGGAGAGTCGGTGGATACAATCGCGCCAGGAATTCACCCCTCCACTTT
CDR3: CAWRVGGYNRARNSPLHF

J: TRBJ2-6
D: TRBD1
size: -
V: TRBV7-3
length: 18
DNA: TGTGCCAGCAGCCCAAAGACAGGGGGTAACTCTGGGGCCAACGTCCTGACTTTC
CDR3: CASSPKTGGNSGANVLTF

J: TRBJ2-1
D: -
size: -
V: TRBV10-3
length: 15
DNA: TGTGCCATCAGTGAGGAGGGCATCTCCTACAATGAGCAGTTCTTC
CDR3: CAISEEGISYNEQFF

J: TRBJ1-2
D: TRBD1
size: -
V: TRBV19
length: 14
DNA: TGTGCCAGTAGTACCTCGGACAGGGGGGGTGGCTACACCTTC
CDR3: CASSTSDRGGGYTF

J: TRBJ1-5
D: TRBD1
size: many
V: TRBV18
length: 15
DNA: TGTGCCAGCTCACCTTCCCGGGACAGGGGACAGCCCCAGCATTTT
CDR3: CASSPSRDRGQPQHF

J: TRBJ2-3
D: -
size: -
V: TRBV5-5
length: 14
DNA: TGTGCCAGCAGCCCGGATACTAGCACAGATACGCAGTATTTT
CDR3: CASSPDTSTDTQYF